The rows below give T cell receptor beta chains drawn from one sample of a study of neurological immune-mediated disorders. TCRdb called the 5' RACE reads again in MiXCR, with one record for every CDR3 protein. The data contain approximately 82,000 distinct CDR3 sequences, 2.6% of them singletons. The sequencing input was PBMCs. The receptors come from a woman aged 25-40 years with multiple sclerosis. The CDR3 runs from the conserved cysteine through the conserved F or W. D genes are given only for firm matches. Rows may omit the clone size; those that give it use once, few, many or a size class.

J | V | D | size | DNA | CDR3
TRBJ2-1 | TRBV12-3/TRBV12-4 | . | . | TGTGCCAGCAGTTTGGTGGCCGATGAGCAGTTCTTC | CASSLVADEQFF
TRBJ2-2 | TRBV7-2 | . | many | TGTGCCAGCAGCCCCCGATCCAGCACCGGGGAGCTGTTTTTT | CASSPRSSTGELFF
TRBJ2-7 | TRBV6-1 | . | many | TGTGCCAGCACGAACACAAATACCGGGAAGAGCCGCGAGCAGTACTTC | CASTNTNTGKSREQYF
TRBJ2-4 | TRBV12-3/TRBV12-4 | TRBD2 | many | TGTGCCAGCAGGAGTATCGAGCGGGAGCGGGCCAAAAACATTCAGTACTTC | CASRSIERERAKNIQYF
TRBJ2-1 | TRBV5-1 | . | many | TGCGCCAGCAGCTTGGCCGCGTCTAAGGAGCAGTTCTTC | CASSLAASKEQFF
TRBJ2-7 | TRBV11-2 | . | many | TGTGCCAGCAGCCGTATGTACAGGGTGGCCAGCGAGCAGTACTTC | CASSRMYRVASEQYF
TRBJ2-5 | TRBV19 | . | many | TGTGCCAGTACAGGTCGAGGGGAGACCCAGTACTTC | CASTGRGETQYF
TRBJ2-7 | TRBV3-1 | TRBD1 | many | TGTGCCAGCAGCCACCCGGGACAGGGAAGAGAGCAGTACTTC | CASSHPGQGREQYF
TRBJ1-4 | TRBV27 | . | many | TGTGCCAGCAGTCGCCCGGGGGCGGAACTGTTTTTT | CASSRPGAELFF
TRBJ1-2 | TRBV6-2/TRBV6-3 | . | many | TGTGCCAGCAGCCCCGACGGTAACTATGGCTACACCTTC | CASSPDGNYGYTF
TRBJ2-1 | TRBV20-1 | . | many | TGCAGTGCTAGAGATGAGGCCGGGATAGGGATTCACAATGAGCAGTTCTTC | CSARDEAGIGIHNEQFF
TRBJ2-7 | TRBV20-1 | TRBD2 | many | TGCAGTGCTGGGAGCGGGAGATCCTTGCTCGAGCAGTACTTC | CSAGSGRSLLEQYF
TRBJ2-3 | TRBV20-1 | . | many | TGCAGTGCTACCGCTCTAGCAGGGGGGACAGATACGCAGTATTTT | CSATALAGGTDTQYF
TRBJ2-4 | TRBV20-1 | . | . | TGCAGTGCTAGAGATCAGAGCCTCGGGGGCAAAAACATTCAGTACTTC | CSARDQSLGGKNIQYF
TRBJ1-1 | TRBV29-1 | TRBD1 | . | TGCAGCGTTGAAGTCACAGGGGGGCTCACTGAAGCTTTCTTT | CSVEVTGGLTEAFF
TRBJ1-1 | TRBV20-1 | . | many | TGCAGTGCTAGACTGGGACCGCGGAACACTGAAGCTTTCTTT | CSARLGPRNTEAFF
TRBJ2-5 | TRBV5-6 | TRBD1 | many | TGTGCCAGCAGGAGAGGGACAGAAGAGACCCAGTACTTC | CASRRGTEETQYF
TRBJ2-7 | TRBV15 | . | many | TGTGCCACCAGCAGTCAGGGGTCCTACGAGCAGTACTTC | CATSSQGSYEQYF
TRBJ2-1 | TRBV2 | TRBD2 | many | TGTGCCAGCAGTCGGCTAGCGGGATACAATGAGCAGTTCTTC | CASSRLAGYNEQFF
TRBJ2-7 | TRBV20-1 | . | many | TGCAGTGCTAGAGCCCTTAGCCCGAGGAGCTCCTACGAGCAGTACTTC | CSARALSPRSSYEQYF
TRBJ2-5 | TRBV6-2/TRBV6-3 | . | many | TGTGCCAGCAGGACACAAGAGACCCAGTACTTC | CASRTQETQYF
TRBJ2-1 | TRBV7-2 | . | many | TGTGCCAGCAGCACCCTGACTAGTTTTGAGCAGTTCTTC | CASSTLTSFEQFF
TRBJ2-5 | TRBV27 | . | many | TGTGCCAGCAGTTTATTTCAGGACAGATCCCAAGAGACCCAGTACTTC | CASSLFQDRSQETQYF
TRBJ1-1 | TRBV21-1 | . | many | TGTGCCAGCCCCGCGGCAGGGGGATTTGAAGCTTTCTTT | CASPAAGGFEAFF
TRBJ2-7 | TRBV2 | . | many | TGTGCCAGCAGGGTGATCTCCTACGAGCAGTACTTC | CASRVISYEQYF
TRBJ1-5 | TRBV12-3/TRBV12-4 | . | many | TGTGCCAGCAGTCGACTGTTCAATCAGCCCCAGCATTTT | CASSRLFNQPQHF
TRBJ2-3 | TRBV27 | TRBD2 | many | TGTGCCAGCAGGAGGACTAGCGGGTCGAGGGGAGATACGCAGTATTTT | CASRRTSGSRGDTQYF
TRBJ2-7 | TRBV20-1 | TRBD1 | many | TGCAGTGCATTACCCCCGGGACAGGGGCCCGAGCAGTACTTC | CSALPPGQGPEQYF
TRBJ2-2 | TRBV6-5 | . | many | TGTGCCAGCATTCCCGGGGAGCTGTTTTTT | CASIPGELFF
TRBJ2-7 | TRBV5-1 | . | . | TGCGCCAGCAGCCCACGCCAGGACAGCTCAAAACGAGGCTACGAGCAGTACTTC | CASSPRQDSSKRGYEQYF
TRBJ1-5 | TRBV6-5 | . | many | TGTGCCAGCAGTTACTCGAAAAACTTCGGGCAGCCCCAGCATTTT | CASSYSKNFGQPQHF
TRBJ2-3 | TRBV24-1 | . | many | TGTGCCACCAGTGACCCCGGCGAGGGTACAGATACGCAGTATTTT | CATSDPGEGTDTQYF
TRBJ2-1 | TRBV29-1 | . | few | TGCAGCGTTGAAGTCCTCTACAATGAGCAGTTCTTC | CSVEVLYNEQFF
TRBJ2-3 | TRBV10-3 | . | many | TGTGCCATCAGTGAGTCGAATTGGGGCGCGGGACCCACGGATACGCAGTATTTT | CAISESNWGAGPTDTQYF
TRBJ1-1 | TRBV15 | . | many | TGTGCCACCGGAGACGGGCCGAACACTGAAGCTTTCTTT | CATGDGPNTEAFF
TRBJ2-7 | TRBV7-9 | . | many | TGTGCCAGCAGCCTGACAGCCTACGAGCAGTACTTC | CASSLTAYEQYF
TRBJ1-2 | TRBV5-1 | TRBD1 | many | TGCGCCAGCAGCCCCAACACCGGGACAGGGGATCCTTACTATGGCTACACCTTC | CASSPNTGTGDPYYGYTF
TRBJ1-1 | TRBV5-1 | . | many | TGCGCCAGCAGCTTGGACTGGTTGGGGAACACTGAAGCTTTCTTT | CASSLDWLGNTEAFF
TRBJ2-7 | TRBV6-6 | TRBD2 | many | TGTGCCACCGGCGGGGGGGGGCAAGAGTCCTACGAGCAGTACTTC | CATGGGGQESYEQYF
TRBJ2-2 | TRBV7-9 | . | many | TGTGCCAGCCAGCGCGACACCGGGGAGCTGTTTTTT | CASQRDTGELFF
TRBJ2-5 | TRBV5-1 | . | many | TGCGCCAGCAGCACCGGACATACCCAAGAGACCCAGTACTTC | CASSTGHTQETQYF
TRBJ2-3 | TRBV28 | TRBD1 | many | TGTGCCAGCAGTACACAGGGGGCAGATACGCAGTATTTT | CASSTQGADTQYF
TRBJ2-7 | TRBV7-2 | TRBD2 | many | TGTGCCAGCAGCAACCCTAGCGGGGGCTCCTACGAGCAGTACTTC | CASSNPSGGSYEQYF
TRBJ2-3 | TRBV29-1 | . | many | TGCAGCGTTGCTCCCTACACAGATACGCAGTATTTT | CSVAPYTDTQYF
TRBJ1-5 | TRBV11-2 | TRBD1 | many | TGTGCCAGCAGCGGCGGGACAGGGCTGCAGCCCCAGCATTTT | CASSGGTGLQPQHF
TRBJ2-7 | TRBV2 | . | many | TGTGCCAGCCGCCGGGACGCCTCCTACGAGCAGTACTTC | CASRRDASYEQYF
TRBJ2-2 | TRBV29-1 | . | many | TGCAGCGTTGATGGGGGGACCGGGGAGCTGTTTTTT | CSVDGGTGELFF
TRBJ2-7 | TRBV27 | TRBD1 | many | TGTGCCAGCCATAGGACAGGGGGCAACGAGCAGTACTTC | CASHRTGGNEQYF
TRBJ1-1 | TRBV18 | . | many | TGTGCCAGCTCACCACCGGGACCGGGGAGAACTGAAGCTTTCTTT | CASSPPGPGRTEAFF
TRBJ2-3 | TRBV9 | . | many | TGTGCCAGCAGCGTAGGTGACGGGGATACGCAGTATTTT | CASSVGDGDTQYF
TRBJ2-3 | TRBV15 | . | . | TGTGCCACTAACGGTGGAGGAGGATTCACAGATACGCAGTATTTT | CATNGGGGFTDTQYF
TRBJ2-1 | TRBV20-1 | . | many | TGCAGTGCTAGGAAGGCTAGCTGGGAGAGCTCCTACAATGAGCAGTTCTTC | CSARKASWESSYNEQFF
TRBJ2-1 | TRBV3-1 | . | few | TGTGCCAGCAGCCAAGACGCCGGGGACAATGAGCAGTTCTTC | CASSQDAGDNEQFF
TRBJ2-1 | TRBV5-1 | TRBD2 | many | TGCGCCAGCAGCTTGGCATTGGGACTAGTAAAGGGCCGGGAGTGGAATGAGCAGTTCTTC | CASSLALGLVKGREWNEQFF